The source of this T cell receptor beta chain is a study of STAT5B mutations in CD4+ large granular lymphocyte leukemia. Only in-frame clones appear in the TCRdb table, and some are missing; sequencing was by immunoSEQ multiplex PCR. Of roughly 30,000 clones listed, roughly 70% are singletons. This clone showed up just once. This TCR derives from a human donor in good health. The sample taken for sequencing was CD4+ T cells from blood buffy coats.

In DNA, the CDR3 is TGTGCCAGCAGCCAAGACAAGGGACCTAATTCACCCCTCCACTTT. It codes for CASSQDKGPNSPLHF. This chain joins TRBV14 and TRBJ1-6, with D perhaps TRBD1 (5 bases). The V end was cut by 0 bases, the J end by 6 bases, with 9 bases between. There are 15 residues in the CDR3. Per the germline V gene, CDR1 is SGHDN and CDR2 is FVKESK.